One and the same sample provided the 2 T cell receptor delta chains below, sequenced in a study of gamma-delta T cells after stem cell transplantation. TCRdb re-called the RT-PCR reads through CATT. The sample yields some 5,000 delta-chain clones, approximately 1.9% seen once. Sequences were obtained from gamma-delta T cells. The receptors come from a human donor. It is not recorded whose cells these are; they may come from a transplant donor.

As for this clone: TCRdb attributes to this sequence the protein of a much larger clone, which differs from the DNA translation at residue 16; a read error is likely, and the protein displayed is translated from the DNA. J is TRDJ1 and V is TRDV2; 12 bases match TRDD3. This CDR3 is built from 18 residues. The germline gives CDR1 GEAIGNYY, CDR2 EKD. CDR3 region: CACDPAGGYGTRTDKFIF. The CDR3 DNA reads as TGTGCCTGTGACCCCGCTGGGGGATACGGGACAAGGACCGATAAATTCATCTTT.

In regard to this clone: The translation of this DNA and the TCRdb protein of a much larger clone differ at residue 7, probably owing to a read error; the protein shown here is translated from the DNA. The chain joins TRDV2 to TRDJ1; 10 bases map to TRDD3. Trimming took 0 bases from V and 8 from J; bases not matched to a gene: 17. Looked up from germline, CDR1 is GEAIGNYY and CDR2 is EKD. The length of the CDR3 is 18 residues. Written as DNA, the CDR3 is TGTGCCTGTGACACCTTACCGGGGGATACGCCAGCCGGAAAAAAACTCATCTTT. Its protein is CACDTLPGDTPAGKKLIF.